These 17 T cell receptor beta chains share one sample of origin, sequenced in a study of blood T cell repertoires in COVID-19. Profiled with immunoSEQ multiplex PCR; TCRdb holds only in-frame clones, not every one. The data show tens of thousands of clones, with just under 95% seen just once and 5% to 6% held by the top ten. The sample was peripheral blood. Receptor source: a human donor in a cohort sampled during active COVID-19.

This chain joins TRBV4-3 and TRBJ1-5; unclear D gene. Trimming removed 3 bases at V and 2 bases at J, with 11 bases between. The CDR3 is 15 residues long. Germline lookup yields CDR1 LGHNA and CDR2 YSLEER. CDR3 DNA: TGCGCCAGCAGCCATTGGGCTACGGGCAATCAGCCCCAGCATTTT. Translated: CASSHWATGNQPQHF.

The chain links TRBV5-1 to TRBJ2-1; weak D call: TRBD1 (6 bases). Trimming shortened V by 4 bases and J by 10 bases, and 15 bases separated the two germline ends. Germline lookup yields CDR1 SGHRS and CDR2 YFSETQ. The CDR3 sequence is 13 residues long. Here the CDR3 reads CASSRVLGQEQFF. The CDR3 nucleotides read TGCGCCAGCAGCCGCGTTCTAGGACAGGAGCAGTTCTTC.

This rearrangement joins TRBV4-1 to TRBJ1-2; possibly TRBD1 for D (5 bases). In germline, CDR1 is MGHRA, CDR2 YSYEKL. V lost 0 bases and J 4 bases, leaving 12 bases between the germline ends. There are 15 residues in the CDR3. The CDR3 reads CASSQDPTGLYGYTF. Written as DNA, the CDR3 is TGCGCCAGCAGCCAAGACCCCACAGGCCTCTATGGCTACACCTTC.

The rearrangement links TRBV3-1 (or the pseudogene TRBV3-2) to TRBJ1-1; the match to TRBD1 covers 7 bases. The CDR3 covers 15 residues. V lost 4 bases and J lost 9; bases outside the gene matches: 14. Germline-derived CDR1 and CDR2 are LGHDT and YNNKEL (reference sequence). The CDR3 coding sequence is TGTGCCAGCAGCCCGCCGATTCGGACAGGTGCAAAAGCTTTCTTT. It encodes CASSPPIRTGAKAFF.

V is TRBV19 and J is TRBJ2-7, with a possible D match to TRBD1 (6 bases). Germline CDR1 reads LNHDA; CDR2 reads SQIVND (reference sequence). Trimming removed 4 bases at V and 2 bases at J, with 15 bases between. The CDR3 has 15 residues. The chain's CDR3 is CASSTSLTGPYEQYF. The CDR3 DNA reads TGTGCCAGTAGTACATCCTTGACAGGACCCTACGAGCAGTACTTC.

V usage is TRBV27 and J usage is TRBJ1-1; no clear D. Germline V gene data show CDR1 as MNHEY and CDR2 as SMNVEV (reference sequence). This CDR3 region has 15 residues. V dropped 5 bases and J dropped 4 bases, with 17 bases sitting between them. CDR3 coding DNA: TGTGCCAGCAGTCTCTTAGCGGGAGGGCCCACTGAAGCTTTCTTT. As protein: CASSLLAGGPTEAFF.

The rearrangement links TRBV19 to TRBJ2-3; possibly TRBD1 for D (5 bases). Per the germline V gene, CDR1 is LNHDA and CDR2 is SQIVND (reference sequence). V lost 2 bases and J 0 bases, leaving 9 bases between the germline ends. This CDR3 region has 15 residues. CDR3 bases: TGTGCCAGTAGTATACAGGGATCTAGCACAGATACGCAGTATTTT. This sequence encodes CASSIQGSSTDTQYF.

The table lists this clone with a few counts. The genes are TRBV7-9 and TRBJ2-7; no firm D call. Per germline, CDR1 SEHNR and CDR2 FQNEAQ (reference sequence). V lost 2 bases to trimming and J lost 5 bases, with 4 bases between them. The CDR3 totals 11 residues. The CDR3, as DNA: TGTGCCAGCAGCTTAAGCGACGAGCAGTACTTC. Translated, it gives CASSLSDEQYF.

This chain joins TRBV2 and TRBJ2-3; 12 bases line up with TRBD2. V gave up 5 bases and J gave up 6 bases; unmatched junction bases: 3. The CDR3 runs 14 residues. CDR1 is SNHLY, CDR2 FYNNEI, per germline. DNA for the CDR3: TGTGCCAGCAGTAGGACTAGCGGGAAGGATACGCAGTATTTT. Translation gives CASSRTSGKDTQYF.

The rearrangement links TRBV6-6 to TRBJ1-1; D gene unclear. Germline CDR1 and CDR2: MNHNY and SVGAGI (reference sequence). The CDR3 covers 12 residues. Trimming left V 6 bases short and J 5 bases short, with 10 bases between. In nucleotides, the CDR3 is TGTGCCAGCAGGCTAGTCGGGACTGAAGCTTTCTTT. The encoded protein is CASRLVGTEAFF.

This clone was seen more than once but under ten times. The chain uses TRBV6-5 and TRBJ1-1; D unclear. The CDR3 length is 14 residues. Trimming took 2 bases from V and 11 from J, leaving 18 bases between them. Germline-derived CDR1 and CDR2 are MNHEY and SVGAGI. The CDR3, as DNA: TGTGCCAGCAGTTACGTCTTCTCAGCACCGGAGGCTTTCTTT. Translating gives CASSYVFSAPEAFF.

The genes are TRBV4-2 and TRBJ2-1; 9 bases are a match to TRBD1. The length of the CDR3 is 17 residues. V shed 2 bases, J shed 3 bases, and the junction held 8 bases outside the gene matches. The germline V gene has CDR1 LGHNA and CDR2 YNFKEQ. CDR3 sequence (DNA): TGTGCCAGCAGCCAACTAACGGGACAGGGAATCTACAATGAGCAGTTCTTC. Amino acids: CASSQLTGQGIYNEQFF.

The genes are TRBV5-4 and TRBJ2-7; a weak D match, TRBD2 (5 bases). CDR3 length: 14 residues. V lost 1 base, J lost 2 bases, and 10 bases lay in between. Germline CDR1 SGHNT, CDR2 YYREEE (reference sequence). The CDR3: CASSLSGNPYEQYF. Written as DNA, the CDR3 is TGTGCCAGCAGCTTGTCGGGGAATCCCTACGAGCAGTACTTC.

The V gene is TRBV30, the J gene TRBJ1-1; D is unclear. Per the germline V gene, CDR1 is GTSNPN and CDR2 is SVGIG (reference sequence). The length of the CDR3 is 11 residues. V was pared by 3 bases and J by 11 bases, with 13 bases between. CDR3 residues: CAWRTREEAFF. The CDR3 bases are TGTGCCTGGAGGACAAGGGAGGAGGCTTTCTTT.

The genes are TRBV19 and TRBJ1-3; TRBD1 is a possible D gene (5 bases). Trimming stripped 3 bases from V and 3 bases from J, with 12 bases between. This CDR3 comprises 15 residues. CDR1 and CDR2 from the germline V gene are LNHDA and SQIVND (reference sequence). As DNA, the CDR3 is TGTGCCAGTAGTATTGCCGGGACTAGTGGAAACACCATATATTTT. Its translation: CASSIAGTSGNTIYF. Full variable domain (missing parts from reference TRBV19 and TRBJ1-3): DGGITQSPKYLFRKEGQNVTLSCEQNLNHDAMYWYRQDPGQGLRLIYYSQIVNDFQKGDIAEGYSVSREKKESFPLTVTSAQKNPTAFYLCASSIAGTSGNTIYFGEGSWLTVV.

The chain is built from TRBV6-5 and TRBJ1-5; D gene uncertain. Trimming removed 6 bases from V and 5 bases from J, with 11 bases in between. Germline V gene data show CDR1 as MNHEY and CDR2 as SVGAGI. The CDR3 runs to 13 residues. CDR3 bases: TGTGCCAGCAGCGTAGAGCGAGATCAGCCCCAGCATTTT. Its translation: CASSVERDQPQHF.

The chain has TRBV6-5 and TRBJ2-7; no definite D call. Germline V CDR1 and CDR2: MNHEY, SVGAGI. CDR3 length equals 14 residues. Deletions cut 2 bases from V and 1 base from J, with 9 bases between. Written as DNA, the CDR3 is TGTGCCAGCAGTTACCTTCCCGAGTCCTACGAGCAGTACTTC. As protein: CASSYLPESYEQYF.